Each of the 19 T cell receptor beta chains below was sequenced from the same sample in a study of cytomegalovirus exposure and HLA in healthy donors. Amplification used 60 Vbeta primers and 13 Jbeta primers. Assay used: immunoSEQ multiplex PCR; TCRdb lists only in-frame clones, some missing. In total, the table holds around 88,000 clones. Sequences were obtained from PBMCs. The source of these receptors is a girl under 18 in good health and CMV-seropositive.

The V gene is TRBV15, the J gene TRBJ2-4; a weak D match, TRBD1 (5 bases). This CDR3 contains 12 residues. In germline, CDR1 is LNHNV, CDR2 YYDKDF (reference sequence). The V end was cut by 8 bases, the J end by 8 bases, with 13 bases between. CDR3 protein: CATSAGKHIQYF. CDR3 DNA sequence: TGTGCCACCTCGGCAGGGAAACACATTCAGTACTTC.

This chain connects TRBV6-5 to TRBJ1-1; unclear D gene. The CDR3 runs 14 residues. V lost 4 bases to trimming and J lost 0 bases, with 9 bases between them. The germline V gene has CDR1 MNHEY and CDR2 SVGAGI. The CDR3 sequence: CASSFGGMNTEAFF. Written as DNA, the CDR3 is TGTGCCAGCAGTTTTGGAGGGATGAACACTGAAGCTTTCTTT.

The rearrangement links TRBV27 to TRBJ1-2; the match to TRBD1 covers 9 bases. V dropped 2 bases and J dropped 1; count of bases not matched to a gene: 2. This CDR3 has 15 residues. Germline V CDR1 and CDR2: MNHEY, SMNVEV (reference sequence). For the CDR3, the DNA is TGTGCCAGCAGTTTAGGGACAGGGATTAACTATGGCTACACCTTC. Translating gives CASSLGTGINYGYTF.

This sequence joins TRBV4-1 and TRBJ2-5; 13 nucleotides match TRBD2. The CDR3 sequence is 15 residues long. V gave up 5 bases and J gave up 2 bases; unmatched junction bases: 2. Germline lookup yields CDR1 MGHRA and CDR2 YSYEKL. In DNA form, the CDR3 reads TGCGCCAGCAGCTCGACTAGCGGGGGGCAAGAGACCCAGTACTTC. Its protein is CASSSTSGGQETQYF.

The CDR3, as DNA: TGTGCCAGCAGCTCTACAGGGGAAGGGACTGAAGCTTTCTTT. Translation gives CASSSTGEGTEAFF. The J gene is TRBJ1-1, the V gene TRBV7-9; 7 bases map to TRBD1. The ends lost 4 bases at V and 5 bases at J; junction bases unmatched: 7. The CDR3 sequence is 14 residues long. Germline V CDR1 and CDR2: SEHNR, FQNEAQ (reference sequence).

CDR3 DNA: TGTGCCAGCAGTTACTCGCCAACAAATTACGAGCAGTACTTC. Translation gives CASSYSPTNYEQYF. The genes are TRBV6-5 and TRBJ2-7; no reliable D call. The germline V gene encodes CDR1 MNHEY and CDR2 SVGAGI. This CDR3 has 14 residues. V was shortened by 0 bases and J by 4 bases, with 10 bases between the two germline ends.

The chain joins TRBV5-5 to TRBJ2-6; 10 positions agree with TRBD1. The trim removed 3 bases at V and 0 bases at J, leaving 6 bases unmatched. CDR1 is SGHKS, CDR2 YYEKEE, per germline (reference sequence). The CDR3 sequence is 18 residues long. CDR3 sequence: CASSYGDRGYSGANVLTF. The CDR3 nucleotides are TGTGCCAGCAGCTACGGGGACAGGGGCTACTCTGGGGCCAACGTCCTGACTTTC. Complete variable domain (other parts from reference TRBV5-5 and TRBJ2-6): DAGVTQSPTHLIKTRGQQVTLRCSPISGHKSVSWYQQVLGQGPQFIFQYYEKEERGRGNFPDRFSARQFPNYSSELNVNALLLGDSALYLCASSYGDRGYSGANVLTFGAGSRLTVL.

V and J are TRBV6-1 and TRBJ1-1, with 10 bases matching TRBD1. V was clipped by 6 bases and J by 5 bases; unmatched bases: 9. The CDR3 is made up of 15 amino acids. The V gene's germline CDR1 is MNHNS and CDR2 SASEGT. The CDR3 DNA sequence: TGTGCCAGCAGGCCGGGACAGGGGCAGGGGACTGAAGCTTTCTTT. Its translation is CASRPGQGQGTEAFF.

CDR3: CASRSREKNTEAFF. DNA for the CDR3: TGTGCCAGTAGATCCCGGGAAAAGAACACTGAAGCTTTCTTT. This chain links TRBV19 with TRBJ1-1; the D is unclear. CDR1 LNHDA and CDR2 SQIVND come from the germline V gene (reference sequence). CDR3 size: 14 residues. With 6 bases removed from V and 1 base from J, the gap between germline ends came to 12 bases.

The chain uses TRBV6-5 and TRBJ1-1, with D perhaps matching TRBD1 (6 bases). V was shortened by 4 bases and J by 1 base, with 10 bases between the two germline ends. The CDR3 length is 14 residues. Germline CDR1 and CDR2: MNHEY and SVGAGI. The CDR3 sequence: CASSSGTTNTEAFF. The CDR3 bases are TGTGCCAGCAGTTCCGGGACAACGAACACTGAAGCTTTCTTT.

In nucleotides, the CDR3 is TGTGCCAGCAGCGCTTGGGGGGAGGGGGGTCAGCCCCAGCATTTT. It translates to CASSAWGEGGQPQHF. The chain links TRBV9 to TRBJ1-5; a possible D gene is TRBD1 (6 bases). There are 15 residues in the CDR3. Trimming took 3 bases from V and 6 from J, leaving 16 bases between them. Germline V CDR1 and CDR2: SGDLS, YYNGEE.

The chain combines TRBV15 with TRBJ1-3; 9 positions match TRBD1. This CDR3 spans 14 amino acids. The V gene's germline CDR1 is LNHNV and CDR2 YYDKDF (reference sequence). J was trimmed by 7 bases and V by 3 bases; bases with no gene match: 4. CDR3 sequence (DNA): TGTGCCACCAGCAGTACAGGGGGCTGGAACACCATATATTTT. It codes for CATSSTGGWNTIYF. Supplemented by reference TRBV15 and TRBJ1-3, the full variable domain reads DAMVIQNPRYQVTQFGKPVTLSCSQTLNHNVMYWYQQKSSQAPKLLFHYYDKDFNNEADTPDNFQSRRPNTSFCFLDIRSPGLGDTAMYLCATSSTGGWNTIYFGEGSWLTVV.

The rearrangement links TRBV7-8 to TRBJ2-5; D is perhaps TRBD2 (6 bases). The CDR3 has 16 amino acids. Germline CDR1 is SGHVS and CDR2 is FQNEAQ. V was shortened by 5 bases and J by 0 bases, with 16 bases between the two germline ends. DNA of the CDR3: TGTGCCAGCAGCCCCTACGGGGACTCGTACCAAGAGACCCAGTACTTC. It encodes CASSPYGDSYQETQYF.

This rearrangement joins TRBV6-1 to TRBJ2-7; 9 nucleotides match TRBD2. Trimming cost V 3 bases and J 2 bases; bases outside gene matches: 8. This CDR3 contains 16 residues. In germline, CDR1 is MNHNS, CDR2 SASEGT. As DNA, the CDR3 is TGTGCCAGCAGTGAGGCGGGGGGGAGTTTCACCTACGAGCAGTACGTC. It is translated as CASSEAGGSFTYEQYV.

J is TRBJ2-7 and V is TRBV4-1; no definite D call. This CDR3 is 14 amino acids long. V dropped 0 bases and J dropped 3 bases, with 9 bases sitting between them. From germline, CDR1 is MGHRA and CDR2 YSYEKL. CDR3 sequence: CASSQDLVGYEQYF. CDR3 nucleotide sequence: TGCGCCAGCAGCCAAGATCTTGTCGGCTACGAGCAGTACTTC.

This chain uses TRBV27 with TRBJ2-7; 8 bases map to TRBD2. This CDR3 is 18 amino acids long. Unmatched junction bases numbered 20, after V lost 4 bases and J lost 6 bases. Looked up from germline, CDR1 is MNHEY and CDR2 is SMNVEV (reference sequence). Here the CDR3 DNA reads TGTGCCAGCAGTTCTTATGCTGCGGGGGGATCCGGCTCGGGCGAGCAGTACGTC. Protein sequence: CASSSYAAGGSGSGEQYV.

The V gene is TRBV5-6, the J gene TRBJ1-2; no clear D gene. This CDR3 is built from 13 residues. The V end was cut by 2 bases, the J end by 2 bases, with 7 bases between. Germline CDR1 and CDR2: SGHDT and YYEEEE. CDR3 in DNA: TGTGCCAGCAGCTTTTACGGGAACTATGGCTACACCTTC. Amino acids: CASSFYGNYGYTF.

V gene TRBV5-1 combines with J gene TRBJ2-3, with D maybe TRBD2 (6 bases). CDR3 length: 12 amino acids. Germline values: CDR1 SGHRS, CDR2 YFSETQ. V was pared by 5 bases and J by 8 bases, with 12 bases between. CDR3 protein: CASRGRGGTQYF. In nucleotides, the CDR3 is TGCGCCAGCAGGGGGCGGGGTGGTACGCAGTATTTT.

The CDR3 is CASSPGVGKSTEAFF. For the CDR3, the DNA is TGTGCCAGCAGCCCAGGGGTAGGTAAGAGCACTGAAGCTTTCTTT. The rearrangement links TRBV9 to TRBJ1-1, with a weak D call TRBD1 (6 bases). This CDR3 region has 15 residues. Germline CDR1 reads SGDLS; CDR2 reads YYNGEE. V lost 4 bases and J lost 4, with 17 bases in between.